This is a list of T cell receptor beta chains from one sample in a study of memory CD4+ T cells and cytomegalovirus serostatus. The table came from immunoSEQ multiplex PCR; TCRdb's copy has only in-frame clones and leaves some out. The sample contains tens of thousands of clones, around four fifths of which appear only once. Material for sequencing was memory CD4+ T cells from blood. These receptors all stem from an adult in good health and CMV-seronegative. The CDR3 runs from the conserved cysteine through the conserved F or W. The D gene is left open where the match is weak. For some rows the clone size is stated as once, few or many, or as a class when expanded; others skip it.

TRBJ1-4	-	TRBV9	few	TGTGCCAGCAGCGCCACACCGGGGTATGAAAAACTGTTTTTT	CASSATPGYEKLFF
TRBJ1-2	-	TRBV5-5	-	TGTGCCAGCAGCTTCGGGGGACTTGATGGCTACACCTTC	CASSFGGLDGYTF
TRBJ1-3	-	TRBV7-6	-	TGTGCCAGCAGCCCCCGACAGGCTATCTCTGGAAACACCATATATTTT	CASSPRQAISGNTIYF
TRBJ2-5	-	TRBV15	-	TGTGCCACCAGCAGAGATCCGGGAAGGGGTGAGACCCAGTACTTC	CATSRDPGRGETQYF
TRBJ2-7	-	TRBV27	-	TGTGCCAGCAGTTCTTGGGGCGAGCAGTACTTC	CASSSWGEQYF
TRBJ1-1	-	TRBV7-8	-	TGTGCCAGCAGCTTAGCAGGGTCCCTCGCCACTGAAGCTTTCTTT	CASSLAGSLATEAFF
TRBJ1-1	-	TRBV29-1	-	TGCAGCGTTGATTTGCGGGGGGAGGGGAACACTGAAGCTTTCTTT	CSVDLRGEGNTEAFF
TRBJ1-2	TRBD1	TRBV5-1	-	TGCGCCAGCAGTCCGACGATTACGGGACAGGCCTATGGCTACACCTTC	CASSPTITGQAYGYTF
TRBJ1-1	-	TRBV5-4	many	TGTGCCAGCAGCTCGGGACGGGGGGGAAATACTGAAGCTTTCTTT	CASSSGRGGNTEAFF
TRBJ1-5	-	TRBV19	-	TGTGCCAGTAGGACGACAGCTAATAGCAATCAGCCCCAGCATTTT	CASRTTANSNQPQHF
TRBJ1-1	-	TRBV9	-	TGTGCCAGCACAAAGGGACACGAGAACACTGAAGCTTTCTTT	CASTKGHENTEAFF
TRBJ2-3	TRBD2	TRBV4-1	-	TGCGCCAGCAGCCAAGGTCCCGCTAGCGGTTCCACAGATACGCAGTATTTT	CASSQGPASGSTDTQYF
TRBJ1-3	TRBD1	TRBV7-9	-	TGTGCCAGCACCGATCCGGGACAGGGGCCCAACTTAGGAAACACCATATATTTT	CASTDPGQGPNLGNTIYF
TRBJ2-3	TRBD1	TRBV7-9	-	TGTGCCAGCAGCTTAGGGGGGACAGGGACAGATACGCAGTATTTT	CASSLGGTGTDTQYF
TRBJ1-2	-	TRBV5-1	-	TGCGCCAGCAGCTTGGGACAGGACCAAATTTATGGCTACACCTTC	CASSLGQDQIYGYTF
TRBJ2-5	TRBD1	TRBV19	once	TGTGCCAGTGGGCGACAGGGGCCTGGGGAAGAGACCCAGTACTTC	CASGRQGPGEETQYF
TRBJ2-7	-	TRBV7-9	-	TGTGCCAGCAGCTTAGGGGGCGGGCGATCCTACGAGCAGTACTTC	CASSLGGGRSYEQYF
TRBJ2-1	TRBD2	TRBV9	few	TGTGCCAGCAGCGTAGATCTAGCGGGGGAGCAGTTCTTC	CASSVDLAGEQFF
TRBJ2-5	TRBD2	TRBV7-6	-	TGTGCCAGCAGCTTGCCCGGGACTAGCGCAGAGACCCAGTACTTC	CASSLPGTSAETQYF
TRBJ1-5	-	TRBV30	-	TGTGCCTGGAGTGCCTTCCCGCGCGAACCCCAGCATTTT	CAWSAFPREPQHF
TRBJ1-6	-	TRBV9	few	TGTGCCAGCAGCGTAGGGAGGTCACCCCTCCACTTT	CASSVGRSPLHF
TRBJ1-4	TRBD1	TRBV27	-	TGTGCCAGCCAACGGGACAGGGGGGAAAAACTGTTTTTT	CASQRDRGEKLFF
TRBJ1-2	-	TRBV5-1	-	TGCGCCAGCAGCTTGGAGGGGCCGGGTGGCTACACCTTC	CASSLEGPGGYTF
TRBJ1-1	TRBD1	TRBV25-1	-	TGTGCCAGCAGTGAGCCGGGACAGCACACTGAAGCTTTCTTT	CASSEPGQHTEAFF
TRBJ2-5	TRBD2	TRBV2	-	TGTGCCAGCAGTGAAGGCGCTAGCGGGGGCCGAGAAGAGACCCAGTACTTC	CASSEGASGGREETQYF
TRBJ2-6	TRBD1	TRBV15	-	TGTGCCACCAGCCAGGGGCCCGTTGGGACAGGGGGCGCCGGGGCCAACGTCCTGACTTTC	CATSQGPVGTGGAGANVLTF
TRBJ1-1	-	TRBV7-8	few	TGTGCCAGCAGCCCCATGAACAGTCCGAACACTGAAGCTTTCTTT	CASSPMNSPNTEAFF
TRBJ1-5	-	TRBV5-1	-	TGCGCCAGCAGCCGGGACGGCAGCGATGGGCCCCAGCATTTT	CASSRDGSDGPQHF
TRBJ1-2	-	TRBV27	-	TGTGCCAGCAGCCCGGACCGATTAACTCCTGGCTACACCTTC	CASSPDRLTPGYTF
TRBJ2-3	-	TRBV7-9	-	TGTGCCAGCAGCTTAATTCGGGGAAGAGATACGCAGTATTTT	CASSLIRGRDTQYF
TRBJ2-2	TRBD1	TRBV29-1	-	TGCAGCGTTGCTGACAGGGCGGGTGGCGGGGAGCTGTTTTTT	CSVADRAGGGELFF
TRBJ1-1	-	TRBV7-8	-	TGTGCCAGCAGCCCATACCGGGTCCAACCGTCGGGGACTGAAGCTTTCTTT	CASSPYRVQPSGTEAFF
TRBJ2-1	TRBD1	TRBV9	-	TGTGCCAGCAGCCCCACCGGGACAGCGATTGGCGCGGAGCAGTTCTTC	CASSPTGTAIGAEQFF
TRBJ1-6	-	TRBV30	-	TGTGCCCTTAAAGTCGGGTCACCCCTCCACTTT	CALKVGSPLHF
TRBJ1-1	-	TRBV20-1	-	TGCAGTGCTAGAGGGGCCGGAGAAGCTTTCTTT	CSARGAGEAFF
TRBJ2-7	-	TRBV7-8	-	TGTGCCAGCAGCTTAGAGCAGGGAGAGCCCTACGAGCAGTACTTC	CASSLEQGEPYEQYF
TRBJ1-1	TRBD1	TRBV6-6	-	TGTGCCAGCAGTGGACAGGGTTGGAAAACTGAAGCTTTCTTT	CASSGQGWKTEAFF
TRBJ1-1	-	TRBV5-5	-	TGTGCCAGCAGCCTACAGGGTATAGGAGAGGAAGCTTTCTTT	CASSLQGIGEEAFF
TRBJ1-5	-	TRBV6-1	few	TGTGCCAGCAGACCGACCGGGACAAATCAGCCCCAGCATTTT	CASRPTGTNQPQHF
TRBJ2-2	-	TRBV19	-	TGTGCCAGTAGTATTAGGGAGAACACCGGGGAGCTGTTTTTT	CASSIRENTGELFF
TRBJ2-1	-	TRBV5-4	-	TGTGCCAGCACCCAAGGCGGCGGACCCTACAATGAGCAGTTCTTC	CASTQGGGPYNEQFF
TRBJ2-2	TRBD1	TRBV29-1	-	TGCAGCGCACTGGGACAGGGGGGCGGCGGGGAGCTGTTTTTT	CSALGQGGGGELFF
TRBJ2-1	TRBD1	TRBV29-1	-	TGCAGCGTTGACGGGACAGGGCCTAACACATTCAACAATGAGCAGTTCTTC	CSVDGTGPNTFNNEQFF
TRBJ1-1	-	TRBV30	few	TGTGCCTGGAGTGTCTTCTTAACCGCGGACGGCACTGAAGCTTTCTTT	CAWSVFLTADGTEAFF
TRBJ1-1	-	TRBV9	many	TGTGCCAGCAGCACCGGGCACGGGGGGAACACTGAAGCTTTCTTT	CASSTGHGGNTEAFF
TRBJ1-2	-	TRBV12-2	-	TGTGCAAGTCGCTTAGCGAACCCCAGGGACGGGCCTAACTATGGCTACACCTTC	CASRLANPRDGPNYGYTF
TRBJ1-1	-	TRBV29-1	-	TGCAGCGTCTCGGATATTGAAGCTTTCTTT	CSVSDIEAFF
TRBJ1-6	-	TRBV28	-	TGTGCCAGCAGTTTGAGTTCCAAGATTTCACCCCTCCACTTT	CASSLSSKISPLHF
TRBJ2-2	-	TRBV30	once	TGTGCCTGGAGGGGAGAGTTCTCGAGGCTGTTTTTT	CAWRGEFSRLFF
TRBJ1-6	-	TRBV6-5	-	TGTGCCAGCGGGTCAGGGGTGTATTCACCCCTCCACTTT	CASGSGVYSPLHF
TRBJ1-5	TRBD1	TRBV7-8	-	TGTGCCAGCAGCCAGATTGACAGGGACCAGCCCCAGCATTTT	CASSQIDRDQPQHF
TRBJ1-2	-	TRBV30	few	TGTGCCTGGAGACATGACAGCCGCCTGGGGGGCTACACCTTC	CAWRHDSRLGGYTF
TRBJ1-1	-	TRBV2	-	TGTGCCAGCAGTGGAATGGGGTGGGGGACTGAAGCTTTCTTT	CASSGMGWGTEAFF
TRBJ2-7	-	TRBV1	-	TGCACCAGCAGCGAAAAGCGGGGGGCTACCTACGAGCAGTACTTC	CTSSEKRGATYEQYF
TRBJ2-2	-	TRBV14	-	TGTGCCAGCAGCCAAGATCTAGGGGCCCGGGAGCTGTTTTTT	CASSQDLGARELFF
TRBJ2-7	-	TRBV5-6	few	TGTGCCAGCAGCTTGTATACCGTCTCCTACGAGCAGTACTTC	CASSLYTVSYEQYF
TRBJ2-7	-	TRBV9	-	TGTGCCAGCAGCCGATACCCAGGGCGGGAGCAGTACTTC	CASSRYPGREQYF
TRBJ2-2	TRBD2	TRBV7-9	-	TGTGCCAGCAGCCCACTAGCGGGGGGGCCGTACACCGGGGAGCTGTTTTTT	CASSPLAGGPYTGELFF
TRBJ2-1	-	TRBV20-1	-	TGCAGTGCTAAGGGGAACAATGAGCAGTTCTTC	CSAKGNNEQFF